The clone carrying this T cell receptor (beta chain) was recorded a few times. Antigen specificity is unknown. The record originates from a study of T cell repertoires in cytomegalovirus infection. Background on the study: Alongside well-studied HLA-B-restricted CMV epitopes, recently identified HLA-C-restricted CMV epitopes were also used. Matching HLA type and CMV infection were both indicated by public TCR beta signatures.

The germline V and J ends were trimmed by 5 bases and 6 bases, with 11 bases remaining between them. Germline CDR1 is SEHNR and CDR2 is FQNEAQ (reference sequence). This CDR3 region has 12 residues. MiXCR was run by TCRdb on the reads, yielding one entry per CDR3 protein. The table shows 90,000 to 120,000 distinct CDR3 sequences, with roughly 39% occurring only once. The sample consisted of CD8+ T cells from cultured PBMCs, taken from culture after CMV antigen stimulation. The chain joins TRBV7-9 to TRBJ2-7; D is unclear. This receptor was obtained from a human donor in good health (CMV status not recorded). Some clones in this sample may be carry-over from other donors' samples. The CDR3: CASSVTAGEQYF. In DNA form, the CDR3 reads TGTGCCAGCAGCGTTACAGCTGGCGAGCAGTACTTC.